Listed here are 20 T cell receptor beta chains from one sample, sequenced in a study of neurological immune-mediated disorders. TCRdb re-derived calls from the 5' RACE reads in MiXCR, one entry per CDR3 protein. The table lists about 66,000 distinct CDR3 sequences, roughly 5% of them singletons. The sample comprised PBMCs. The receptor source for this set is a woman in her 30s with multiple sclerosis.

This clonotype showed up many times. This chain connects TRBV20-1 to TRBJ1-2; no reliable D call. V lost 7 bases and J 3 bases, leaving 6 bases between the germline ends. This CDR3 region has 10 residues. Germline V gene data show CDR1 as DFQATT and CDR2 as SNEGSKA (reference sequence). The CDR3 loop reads CSGYDYGYTF. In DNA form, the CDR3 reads TGCAGTGGCTATGACTATGGCTACACCTTC.

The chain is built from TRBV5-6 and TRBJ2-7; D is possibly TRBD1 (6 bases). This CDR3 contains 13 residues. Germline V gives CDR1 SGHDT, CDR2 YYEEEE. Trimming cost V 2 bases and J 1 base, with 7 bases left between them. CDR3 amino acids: CASSFGQSYEQYF. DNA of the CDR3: TGTGCCAGCAGCTTCGGACAGTCCTACGAGCAGTACTTC.

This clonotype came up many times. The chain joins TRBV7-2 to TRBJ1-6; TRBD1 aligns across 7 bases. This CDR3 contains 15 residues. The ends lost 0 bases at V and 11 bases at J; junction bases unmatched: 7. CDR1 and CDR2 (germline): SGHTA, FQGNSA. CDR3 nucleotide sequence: TGTGCCAGCAGCTTAGCGCCGGGACAGCAGGCACCCCTCCACTTT. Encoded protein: CASSLAPGQQAPLHF.

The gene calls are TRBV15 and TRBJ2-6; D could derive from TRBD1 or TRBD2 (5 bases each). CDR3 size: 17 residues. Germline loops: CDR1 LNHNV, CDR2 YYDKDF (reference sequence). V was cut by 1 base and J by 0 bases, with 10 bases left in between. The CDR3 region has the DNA TGTGCCACCAGCAGAGGGGGGAAGCCCTCTGGGGCCAACGTCCTGACTTTC. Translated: CATSRGGKPSGANVLTF.

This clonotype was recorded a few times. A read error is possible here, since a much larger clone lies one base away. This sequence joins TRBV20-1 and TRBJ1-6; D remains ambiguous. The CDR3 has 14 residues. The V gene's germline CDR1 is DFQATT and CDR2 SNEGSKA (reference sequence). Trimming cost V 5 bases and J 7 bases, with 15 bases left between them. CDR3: CSALAGKGNSPLHF. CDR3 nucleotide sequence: TGCAGTGCTCTAGCTGGAAAGGGAAATTCACCCCTCCACTTT.

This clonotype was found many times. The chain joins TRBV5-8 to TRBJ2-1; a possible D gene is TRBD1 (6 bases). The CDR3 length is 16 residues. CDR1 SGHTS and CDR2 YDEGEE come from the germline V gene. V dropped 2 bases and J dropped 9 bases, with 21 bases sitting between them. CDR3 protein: CASSFYSLGGFAEQFF. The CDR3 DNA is TGTGCCAGCAGCTTTTATAGTTTAGGGGGTTTTGCTGAGCAGTTCTTC.

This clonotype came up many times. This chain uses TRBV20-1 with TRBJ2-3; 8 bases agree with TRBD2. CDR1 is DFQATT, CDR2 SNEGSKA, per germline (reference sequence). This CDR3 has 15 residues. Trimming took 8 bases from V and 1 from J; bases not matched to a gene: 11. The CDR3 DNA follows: TGCAGTCCGGTCGGGCGGGGGGACGGCACAGATACGCAGTATTTT. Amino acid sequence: CSPVGRGDGTDTQYF.

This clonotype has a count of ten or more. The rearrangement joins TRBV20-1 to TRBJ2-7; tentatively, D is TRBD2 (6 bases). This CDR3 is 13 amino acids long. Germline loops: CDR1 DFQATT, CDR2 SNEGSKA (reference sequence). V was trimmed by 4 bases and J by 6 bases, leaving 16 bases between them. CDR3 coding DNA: TGCAGTGCTACTAGGGGACTCCTCTCCGAGCAGTACTTC. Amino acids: CSATRGLLSEQYF.

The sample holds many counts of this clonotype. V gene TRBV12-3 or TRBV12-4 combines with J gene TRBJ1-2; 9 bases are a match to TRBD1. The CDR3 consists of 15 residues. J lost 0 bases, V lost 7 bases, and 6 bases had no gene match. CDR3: CASIKQGAPNYGYTF. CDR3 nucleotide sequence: TGTGCCAGCATTAAACAGGGGGCTCCTAACTATGGCTACACCTTC.

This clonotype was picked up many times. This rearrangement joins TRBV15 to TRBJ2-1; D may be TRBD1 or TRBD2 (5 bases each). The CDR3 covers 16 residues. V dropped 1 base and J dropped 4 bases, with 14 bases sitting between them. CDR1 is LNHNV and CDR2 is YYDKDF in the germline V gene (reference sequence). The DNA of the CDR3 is TGTGCCACCAGCAGAGTAAGGGACGGCAGATACAATGAGCAGTTCTTC. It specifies CATSRVRDGRYNEQFF.

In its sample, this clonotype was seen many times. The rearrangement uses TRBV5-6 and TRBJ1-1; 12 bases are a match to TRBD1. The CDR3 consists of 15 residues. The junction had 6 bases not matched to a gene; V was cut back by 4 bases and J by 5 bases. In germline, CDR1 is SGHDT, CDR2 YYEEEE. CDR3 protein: CASSRDRGRGTEAFF. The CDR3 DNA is TGTGCCAGCAGCAGGGACAGGGGGCGAGGAACTGAAGCTTTCTTT.

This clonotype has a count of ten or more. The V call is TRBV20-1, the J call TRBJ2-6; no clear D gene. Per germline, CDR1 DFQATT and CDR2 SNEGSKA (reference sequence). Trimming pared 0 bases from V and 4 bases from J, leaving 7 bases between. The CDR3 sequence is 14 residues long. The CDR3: CSARDARGANVLTF. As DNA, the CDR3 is TGCAGTGCTAGAGATGCTAGAGGGGCCAACGTCCTGACTTTC.

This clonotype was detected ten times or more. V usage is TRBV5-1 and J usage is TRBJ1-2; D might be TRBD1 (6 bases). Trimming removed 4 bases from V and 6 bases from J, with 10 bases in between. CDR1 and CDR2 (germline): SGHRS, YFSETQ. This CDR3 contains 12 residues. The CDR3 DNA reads TGCGCCAGCAGCGACCGGGACAATGGCTACACCTTC. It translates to CASSDRDNGYTF.

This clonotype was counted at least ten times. The CDR3 region has the DNA TGCGCCAGCAGCTCGGGACTTTCGAGGGCTTTCTTT. Translated, it gives CASSSGLSRAFF. The chain combines TRBV5-1 with TRBJ1-1; tentative D call: TRBD1 (5 bases). The V end lost 3 bases, the J end lost 11 bases, and 14 bases lay between the germline ends. Per the germline V gene, CDR1 is SGHRS and CDR2 is YFSETQ. The CDR3 totals 12 residues. The variable domain in full, completed from reference TRBV5-1 and TRBJ1-1, reads KAGVTQTPRYLIKTRGQQVTLSCSPISGHRSVSWYQQTPGQGLQFLFEYFSETQRNKGNFPGRFSGRQFSNSRSEMNVSTLELGDSALYLCASSSGLSRAFFGQGTRLTVV.

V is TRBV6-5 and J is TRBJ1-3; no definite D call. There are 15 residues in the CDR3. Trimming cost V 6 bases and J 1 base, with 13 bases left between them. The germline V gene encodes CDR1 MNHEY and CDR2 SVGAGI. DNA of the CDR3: TGTGCCAGCAGACGAAGGCCCCCATCTGGAAACACCATATATTTT. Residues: CASRRRPPSGNTIYF.

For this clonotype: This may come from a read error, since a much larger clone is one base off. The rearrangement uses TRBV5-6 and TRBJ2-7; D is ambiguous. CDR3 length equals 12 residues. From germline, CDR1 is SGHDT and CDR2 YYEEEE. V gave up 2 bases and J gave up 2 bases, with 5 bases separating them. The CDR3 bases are TGTGCCAGCAGCTTATTTCCCTACGAGCAGTACTTC. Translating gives CASSLFPYEQYF. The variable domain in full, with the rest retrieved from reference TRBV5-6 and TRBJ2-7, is DAGVTQSPTHLIKTRGQQVTLRCSPKSGHDTVSWYQQALGQGPQFIFQYYEEEERQRGNFPDRFSGHQFPNYSSELNVNALLLGDSALYLCASSLFPYEQYFGPGTRLTVT.

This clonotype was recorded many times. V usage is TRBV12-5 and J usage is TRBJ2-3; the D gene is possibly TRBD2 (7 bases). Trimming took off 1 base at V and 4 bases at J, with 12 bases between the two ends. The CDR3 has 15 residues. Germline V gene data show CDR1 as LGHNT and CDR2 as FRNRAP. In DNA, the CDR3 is TGTGCTAGTGGTTTGGGGGGGGGCCTACCAGATACGCAGTATTTT. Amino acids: CASGLGGGLPDTQYF.

The CDR3 DNA sequence: TGTGCCAGCAGCAACGAAATGAACACTGAAGCTTTCTTT. This gives the protein CASSNEMNTEAFF. The chain recombines TRBV7-2 with TRBJ1-1, with D hard to call. The CDR3 is made up of 13 amino acids. The V end lost 5 bases, the J end lost 0 bases, and 7 bases lay between the germline ends. Germline assignment: CDR1 SGHTA and CDR2 FQGNSA.

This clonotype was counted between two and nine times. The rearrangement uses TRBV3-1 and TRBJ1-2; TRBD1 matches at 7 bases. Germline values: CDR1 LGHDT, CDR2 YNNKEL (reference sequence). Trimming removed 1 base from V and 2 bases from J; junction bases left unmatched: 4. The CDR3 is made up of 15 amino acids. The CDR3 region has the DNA TGTGCCAGCAGCCAAGGGGGACAGTCGAACTATGGCTACACCTTC. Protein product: CASSQGGQSNYGYTF. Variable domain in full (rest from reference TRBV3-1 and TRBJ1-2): DTAVSQTPKYLVTQMGNDKSIKCEQNLGHDTMYWYKQDSKKFLKIMFSYNNKELIINETVPNRFSPKSPDKAHLNLHINSLELGDSAVYFCASSQGGQSNYGYTFGSGTRLTVV.

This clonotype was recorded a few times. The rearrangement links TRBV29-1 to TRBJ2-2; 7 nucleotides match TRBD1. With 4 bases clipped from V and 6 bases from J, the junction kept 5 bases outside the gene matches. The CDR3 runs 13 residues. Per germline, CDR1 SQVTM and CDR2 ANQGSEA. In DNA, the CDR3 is TGCAGCGTTGGACAGGGTGGGCCCGGGGAGCTGTTTTTT. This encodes CSVGQGGPGELFF.